This record concerns one T cell receptor beta chain sequence. The data were taken from a study of CD8 T cells in Susac syndrome. The CDR3 runs 16 residues. Trimming removed 0 bases from V and 2 bases from J, with 13 bases in between. In germline, CDR1 is SGHRS, CDR2 YFSETQ. Reverse transcription of 0.5 to 1 ug RNA was carried out with random hexamers. Amplification of TCR beta CDR3 across 54 Vbeta and 13 Jbeta was performed with immunoSEQ multiplex PCR. TCRdb independently ran MiXCR on the immunoSEQ multiplex PCR reads; one entry per CDR3 protein. The repertoire holds approximately 220,000 distinct CDR3 sequences, with approximately 90% as singletons. FACS was used to enrich TEMRA cells, whereas the CD8+ and CD4+ T cells were obtained by negative isolation.

Sample: CD8+ T cells from PBMCs. This TCR derives from a human donor with multiple sclerosis. This chain uses TRBV5-1 with TRBJ2-3; tentative D call: TRBD2 (5 bases). The CDR3 loop reads CASSLVSSLFTDTQYF. Here the CDR3 DNA reads TGCGCCAGCAGCTTGGTTTCTAGCCTCTTCACAGATACGCAGTATTTT.